The entry below gives a single T cell receptor beta chain sequence along with its context. Libraries were prepared by immunoSEQ multiplex PCR; TCRdb keeps only in-frame clonotypes and omits some of them. The profile covers roughly 150,000 clones, with about 77% appearing a single time and approximately 14% taken by the ten largest. The data stem from a study of blood T cell repertoires in COVID-19. V lost 5 bases to trimming and J lost 4 bases, with 16 bases between them. The CDR3 has 14 amino acids. Germline CDR1 is GTSNPN and CDR2 is SVGIG (reference sequence). This sequence joins TRBV30 and TRBJ2-3, with D possibly matching TRBD2 (6 bases). Sequencing was performed on peripheral blood. The TCR was taken from a woman older than 75 with acute or convalescent COVID-19. The chain's CDR3 is CAWGLRGSPDTQYF. The CDR3, as DNA: TGTGCCTGGGGACTCCGGGGGAGCCCAGATACGCAGTATTTT.